The 17 T cell receptor beta chains listed next were all sequenced from one sample in a study of blood T cell repertoires in COVID-19. Sequencing was performed with immunoSEQ multiplex PCR; in TCRdb, only in-frame clones are kept and a portion is missing. The sample has about 14,000 clones; approximately 82% are singletons. The source material was peripheral blood. The receptor set was obtained from a woman in her fifties or sixties with active or convalescent COVID-19.

The chain recombines TRBV28 with TRBJ2-3, with TRBD1 identical over 7 bases. The V segment lost 3 bases and the J segment 6 bases; nucleotides outside the gene matches: 9. From germline, CDR1 is MDHEN and CDR2 SYDVKM. The CDR3 totals 15 residues. CDR3 in amino acids: CASSFRVTGTDTQYF. CDR3 nucleotides: TGTGCCAGCAGTTTCCGGGTGACAGGGACGGATACGCAGTATTTT.

Comments on this clone: The limits of the CDR3 on the DNA are not certain, so only TCRdb's listed CDR3 is given. The chain carries TRBV9 and TRBJ2-2; the DNA was not used to check the table's D call, TRBD2. Looked up from germline, CDR1 is SGDLS and CDR2 is YYNGEE. The CDR3 has 12 residues if both end residues are counted. The CDR3 sequence is CASSVKTGSCFF.

This sequence joins TRBV28 and TRBJ2-7; 7 bases align to TRBD1. The CDR3 consists of 14 residues. V shed 6 bases, J shed 7 bases, and the junction held 12 bases outside the gene matches. Germline CDR1 is MDHEN and CDR2 is SYDVKM. The CDR3 region has the DNA TGTGCCAGCAGCCTCGGGACAGAGTTTAGGGAGCAGTACTTC. This encodes CASSLGTEFREQYF.

This clone ranks as medium-sized. Other DNA sequences in the sample encode the same CDR3. The rearrangement links TRBV7-8 to TRBJ2-1, with 9 bases that match TRBD1. Germline CDR1 SGHVS, CDR2 FQNEAQ. This CDR3 spans 15 amino acids. The V gene end was trimmed by 3 bases and the J gene end by 4 bases; junction bases not matched to a gene: 4. In DNA form, the CDR3 reads TGTGCCAGCAGCTTTCGAGACAGGGGGTACAATGAGCAGTTCTTC. As protein: CASSFRDRGYNEQFF.

The chain is built from TRBV4-1 and TRBJ1-1; possible D gene TRBD1, 5 bases. This CDR3 contains 14 residues. The germline V gene encodes CDR1 MGHRA and CDR2 YSYEKL. Trimming removed 1 base at V and 1 base at J, with 7 bases between. The CDR3 spells CASSQGDRNTEAFF. DNA for the CDR3: TGCGCCAGCAGCCAAGGCGACAGGAACACTGAAGCTTTCTTT.

This clone was counted between two and nine times. The chain carries TRBV19 and TRBJ1-4, with a tentative D call TRBD1 (5 bases). V gave up 4 bases and J gave up 6 bases, with 12 bases separating them. CDR3 length: 14 amino acids. The germline CDR1 and CDR2 sequences are LNHDA and SQIVND (reference sequence). CDR3 coding DNA: TGTGCCAGTAGTAAAGGGGCCCTCTATGAAAAACTGTTTTTT. Translating gives CASSKGALYEKLFF.

V and J are TRBV5-1 and TRBJ1-4, with TRBD1 identical over 7 bases. Germline CDR1 and CDR2: SGHRS and YFSETQ. After removal of 5 bases from V and 0 bases from J, the junction contained 13 bases not matched to a gene. This CDR3 is built from 18 residues. The CDR3 loop reads CASSISMRQGATNEKLFF. The CDR3 DNA follows: TGCGCCAGCAGTATATCCATGAGACAGGGAGCAACTAATGAAAAACTGTTTTTT.

The chain links TRBV29-1 to TRBJ2-5, with 15 positions matching TRBD2. The germline CDR1 and CDR2 sequences are SQVTM and ANQGSEA. The CDR3 contains 16 residues. J gave up 2 bases and V 6 bases, and 7 bases lay outside the gene matches. The CDR3 reads CSVNDGLAGGQETQYF. In nucleotides, the CDR3 is TGCAGCGTAAACGACGGACTAGCGGGGGGGCAAGAGACCCAGTACTTC.

The rearrangement uses TRBV2 and TRBJ2-7; TRBD2 matches 7 bases. The CDR3 consists of 13 residues. Germline CDR1 reads SNHLY; CDR2 reads FYNNEI. The ends lost 5 bases at V and 3 bases at J; junction bases unmatched: 4. CDR3 sequence reads: CASSRDYLYEQYF. CDR3 sequence (DNA): TGTGCCAGCAGTCGGGACTACCTCTACGAGCAGTACTTC.

This chain uses TRBV4-1 with TRBJ1-6; tentatively, D is TRBD1 (6 bases). This CDR3 spans 14 amino acids. Germline CDR1 is MGHRA and CDR2 is YSYEKL. Between the trimmed V and J ends, which lost 4 bases and 5 bases, there was a span of 9 bases. CDR3 DNA sequence: TGCGCCAGCAGCCGGACAGTTAATAATTCACCCCTCCACTTT. Translating it yields CASSRTVNNSPLHF.

V and J are TRBV6-5 and TRBJ2-2; weak D call: TRBD2 (5 bases). This CDR3 is 14 amino acids long. Trimming took off 5 bases at V and 4 bases at J, with 11 bases between the two ends. From germline, CDR1 is MNHEY and CDR2 SVGAGI. The CDR3 bases are TGTGCCAGCAGTCGGGGAGTGAGCACCGGGGAGCTGTTTTTT. Residues: CASSRGVSTGELFF.

In DNA, the CDR3 is TGTGCCAGCAAGCCGGGACTAGCGGCAGATACGCAGTATTTT. Translating it yields CASKPGLAADTQYF. The V and J genes are TRBV27 and TRBJ2-3; 11 nucleotides match TRBD2. The CDR3 has 14 amino acids. The germline gives CDR1 MNHEY, CDR2 SMNVEV (reference sequence). The trim removed 7 bases at V and 4 bases at J, leaving 4 bases unmatched.

The chain is built from TRBV7-9 and TRBJ2-4, with 10 bases matching TRBD1. Per germline, CDR1 SEHNR and CDR2 FQNEAQ (reference sequence). Trimming removed 6 bases from V and 11 bases from J; junction bases left unmatched: 19. This CDR3 has 17 amino acids. This CDR3 reads CASSTTTIGQGVFLQYF. The CDR3 coding sequence is TGTGCCAGCAGTACTACTACAATCGGACAGGGGGTTTTTCTTCAGTACTTC.

The chain combines TRBV24-1 with TRBJ1-2; D is ambiguous. This CDR3 has 14 residues. Looked up from germline, CDR1 is KGHDR and CDR2 is SFDVKD. Trimming pared 6 bases from V and 2 bases from J, leaving 12 bases between. The CDR3 bases are TGTGCCACCAGTTATCCGGGGTTGAACTATGGCTACACCTTC. Its protein is CATSYPGLNYGYTF.

The gene calls are TRBV27 and TRBJ1-4; 8 bases are shared with TRBD1. Germline lookup yields CDR1 MNHEY and CDR2 SMNVEV (reference sequence). The CDR3 runs 15 residues. Trimming cost V 4 bases and J 8 bases; bases outside gene matches: 9. The CDR3 here is CASSSQGAAEEKLFF. Here the CDR3 DNA reads TGTGCCAGCAGTTCCCAGGGGGCAGCGGAGGAAAAACTGTTTTTT.

The chain has TRBV3-1 (or the pseudogene TRBV3-2) and TRBJ1-2, with TRBD1 identical over 9 bases. Unmatched junction bases numbered 1, after V lost 5 bases and J lost 0 bases. The CDR3 consists of 14 residues. Germline V gene data show CDR1 as LGHDT and CDR2 as YNNKEL (reference sequence). CDR3 nucleotide sequence: TGTGCCAGCAGCGGGACAGGGTCTAACTATGGCTACACCTTC. Translated: CASSGTGSNYGYTF.

CDR3 in DNA: TGTGCCAGTAGACTCTCCGGCAGGGGGCTGATGAACACTGAAGCTTTCTTT. It codes for CASRLSGRGLMNTEAFF. V usage is TRBV19 and J usage is TRBJ1-1, with 8 bases that match TRBD1. This CDR3 contains 17 residues. The germline V gene has CDR1 LNHDA and CDR2 SQIVND (reference sequence). The ends lost 6 bases at V and 0 bases at J; junction bases unmatched: 12.